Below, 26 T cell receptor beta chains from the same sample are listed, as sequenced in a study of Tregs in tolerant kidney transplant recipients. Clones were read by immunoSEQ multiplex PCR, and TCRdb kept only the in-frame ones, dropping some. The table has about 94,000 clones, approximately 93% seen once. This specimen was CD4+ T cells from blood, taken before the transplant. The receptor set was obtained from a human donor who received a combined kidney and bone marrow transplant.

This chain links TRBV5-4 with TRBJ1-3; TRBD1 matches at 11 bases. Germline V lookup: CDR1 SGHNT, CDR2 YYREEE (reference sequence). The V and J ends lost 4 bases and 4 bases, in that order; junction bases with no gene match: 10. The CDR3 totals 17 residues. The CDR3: CASSEGRDRGGGNTIYF. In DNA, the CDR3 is TGTGCCAGCAGCGAGGGCCGGGACAGGGGGGGCGGAAACACCATATATTTT.

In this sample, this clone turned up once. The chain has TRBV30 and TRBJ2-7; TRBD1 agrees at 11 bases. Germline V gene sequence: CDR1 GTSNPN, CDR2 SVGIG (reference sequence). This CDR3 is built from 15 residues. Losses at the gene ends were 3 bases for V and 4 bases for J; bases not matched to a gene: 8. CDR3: CAWSKPGTGGYEQYF. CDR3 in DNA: TGTGCCTGGAGCAAGCCCGGGACAGGGGGGTACGAGCAGTACTTC.

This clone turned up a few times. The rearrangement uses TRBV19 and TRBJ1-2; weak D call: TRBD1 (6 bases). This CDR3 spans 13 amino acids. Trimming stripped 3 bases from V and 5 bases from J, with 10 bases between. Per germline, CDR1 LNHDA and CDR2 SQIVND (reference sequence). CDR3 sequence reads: CASSITGLYGYTF. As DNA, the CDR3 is TGTGCCAGTAGTATCACAGGGCTTTATGGCTACACCTTC.

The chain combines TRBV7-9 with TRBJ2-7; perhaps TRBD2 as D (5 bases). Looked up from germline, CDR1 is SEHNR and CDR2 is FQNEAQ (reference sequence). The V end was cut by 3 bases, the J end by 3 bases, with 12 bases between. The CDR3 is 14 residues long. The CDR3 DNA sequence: TGTGCCAGCAGCTTCGGCGGGCCCTACTACGAGCAGTACTTC. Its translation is CASSFGGPYYEQYF. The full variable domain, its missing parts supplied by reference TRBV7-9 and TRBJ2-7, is DTGVSQNPRHKITKRGQNVTFRCDPISEHNRLYWYRQTLGQGPEFLTYFQNEAQLEKSRLLSDRFSAERPKGSFSTLEIQRTEQGDSAMYLCASSFGGPYYEQYFGPGTRLTVT.

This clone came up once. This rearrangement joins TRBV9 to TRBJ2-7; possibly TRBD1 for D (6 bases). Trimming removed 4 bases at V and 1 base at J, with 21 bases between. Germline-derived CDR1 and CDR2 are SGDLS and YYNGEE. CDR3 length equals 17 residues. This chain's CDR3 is CASSPGLQGRGSYEQYF. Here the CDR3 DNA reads TGTGCCAGCAGCCCCGGTCTACAGGGTAGGGGATCCTACGAGCAGTACTTC.

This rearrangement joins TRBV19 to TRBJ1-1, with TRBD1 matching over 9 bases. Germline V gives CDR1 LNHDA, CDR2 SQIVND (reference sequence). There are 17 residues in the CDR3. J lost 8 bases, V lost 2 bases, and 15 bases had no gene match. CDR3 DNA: TGTGCCAGTAGTATATCTAGTACCGGGACAGGGAAATACGAAGCTTTCTTT. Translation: CASSISSTGTGKYEAFF.

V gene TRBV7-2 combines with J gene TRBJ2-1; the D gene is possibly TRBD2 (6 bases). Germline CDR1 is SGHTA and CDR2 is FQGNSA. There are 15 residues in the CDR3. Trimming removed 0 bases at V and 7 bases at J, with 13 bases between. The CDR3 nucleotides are TGTGCCAGCAGCTTAGCGTCGGGAGAGTGGAATGAGCAGTTCTTC. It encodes CASSLASGEWNEQFF.

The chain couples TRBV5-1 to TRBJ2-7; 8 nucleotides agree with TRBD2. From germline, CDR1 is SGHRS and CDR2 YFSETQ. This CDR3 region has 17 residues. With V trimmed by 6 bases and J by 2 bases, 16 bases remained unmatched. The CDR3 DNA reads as TGCGCCAGCAATGGGGGGCTAGCGGGCCCGAGGACCTACGAGCAGTACTTC. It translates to CASNGGLAGPRTYEQYF.

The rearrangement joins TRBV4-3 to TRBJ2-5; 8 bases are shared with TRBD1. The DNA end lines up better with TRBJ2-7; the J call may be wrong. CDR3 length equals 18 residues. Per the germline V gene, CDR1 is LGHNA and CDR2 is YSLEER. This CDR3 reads CASSQGVAKTGENYEQYF. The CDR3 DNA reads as TGCGCCAGCAGCCAAGGAGTAGCCAAGACAGGGGAAAACTACGAGCAGTACTTC.

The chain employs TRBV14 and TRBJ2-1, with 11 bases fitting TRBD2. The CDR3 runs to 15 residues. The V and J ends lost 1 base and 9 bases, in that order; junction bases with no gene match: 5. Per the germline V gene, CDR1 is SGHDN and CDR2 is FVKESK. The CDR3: CASSQVSSGRSEQFF. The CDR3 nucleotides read TGTGCCAGCAGCCAAGTTTCTAGCGGGAGGTCTGAGCAGTTCTTC. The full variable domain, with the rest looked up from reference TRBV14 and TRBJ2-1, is EAGVTQFPSHSVIEKGQTVTLRCDPISGHDNLYWYRRVMGKEIKFLLHFVKESKQDESGMPNNRFLAERTGGTYSTLKVQPAELEDSGVYFCASSQVSSGRSEQFFGPGTRLTVL.

This chain's CDR3 is CASSLTTGTSGGLGQYF. The CDR3 DNA is TGTGCCAGCAGCTTAACAACCGGGACTAGCGGGGGACTGGGGCAGTACTTC. This chain uses TRBV7-2 with TRBJ2-7, with TRBD2 matching 14 bases. From germline, CDR1 is SGHTA and CDR2 FQGNSA. This CDR3 comprises 17 residues. V lost 2 bases to trimming and J lost 9 bases; unmatched junction nucleotides: 12. Full variable domain (rest looked up from reference TRBV7-2 and TRBJ2-7): GAGVSQSPSNKVTEKGKDVELRCDPISGHTALYWYRQSLGQGLEFLIYFQGNSAPDKSGLPSDRFSAERTGGSVSTLTIQRTQQEDSAVYLCASSLTTGTSGGLGQYFGPGTRLTVT.

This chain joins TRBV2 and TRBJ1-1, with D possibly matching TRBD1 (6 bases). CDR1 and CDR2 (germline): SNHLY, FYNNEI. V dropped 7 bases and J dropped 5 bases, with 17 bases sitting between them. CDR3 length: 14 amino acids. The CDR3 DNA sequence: TGTGCCAGCACTTACAGGGCCCTGGTGACTGAAGCTTTCTTT. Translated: CASTYRALVTEAFF.

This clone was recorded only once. The CDR3 loop is CASSQDNSGANVLTF. CDR3 DNA sequence: TGTGCCAGCAGCCAAGACAACTCTGGGGCCAACGTCCTGACTTTC. This chain connects TRBV5-4 to TRBJ2-6; D is unresolved. The CDR3 is 15 residues long. The V gene's germline CDR1 is SGHNT and CDR2 YYREEE (reference sequence). The V end was cut by 4 bases, the J end by 0 bases, with 8 bases between.

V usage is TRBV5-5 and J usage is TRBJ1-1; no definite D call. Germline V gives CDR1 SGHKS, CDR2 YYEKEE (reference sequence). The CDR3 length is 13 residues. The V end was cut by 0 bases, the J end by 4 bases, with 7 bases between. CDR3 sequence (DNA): TGTGCCAGCAGCTTGGGAGGAACCACTGAAGCTTTCTTT. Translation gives CASSLGGTTEAFF.

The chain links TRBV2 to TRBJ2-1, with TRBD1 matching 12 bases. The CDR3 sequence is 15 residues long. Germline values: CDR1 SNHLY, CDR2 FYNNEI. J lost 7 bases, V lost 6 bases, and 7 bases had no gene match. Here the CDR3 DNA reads TGTGCCAGCAGGCGATCGGGACAGGGGGCGAATGAGCAGTTCTTC. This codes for CASRRSGQGANEQFF.

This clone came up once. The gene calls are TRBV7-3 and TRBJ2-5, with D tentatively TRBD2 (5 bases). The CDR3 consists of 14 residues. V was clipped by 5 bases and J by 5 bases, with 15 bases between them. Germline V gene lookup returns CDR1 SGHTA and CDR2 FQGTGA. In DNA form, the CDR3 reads TGTGCCAGCAGCCCGACCCCAGCGGCGGAGACCCAGTACTTC. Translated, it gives CASSPTPAAETQYF.

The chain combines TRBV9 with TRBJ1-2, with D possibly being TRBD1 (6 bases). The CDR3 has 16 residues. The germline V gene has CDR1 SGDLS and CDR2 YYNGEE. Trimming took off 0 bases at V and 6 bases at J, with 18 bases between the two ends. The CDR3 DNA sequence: TGTGCCAGCAGCGTAGGGATTACAGGGATGAGTAATGGCTACACCTTC. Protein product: CASSVGITGMSNGYTF.

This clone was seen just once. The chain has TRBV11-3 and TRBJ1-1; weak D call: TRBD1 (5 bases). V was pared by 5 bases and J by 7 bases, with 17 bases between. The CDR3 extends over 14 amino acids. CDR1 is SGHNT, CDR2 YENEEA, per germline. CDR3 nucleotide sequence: TGTGCCAGCAGCCTCGACAGCAACGGCCGTGAAGCTTTCTTT. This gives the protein CASSLDSNGREAFF.

CDR3 amino acids: CASSSGDRADTGELFF. The CDR3 DNA reads as TGTGCCAGCAGCTCGGGGGACCGCGCCGACACCGGGGAGCTGTTTTTT. The chain has TRBV7-9 and TRBJ2-2; perhaps TRBD2 as D (6 bases). V lost 4 bases, J lost 3 bases, and 15 bases lay in between. Germline CDR1 and CDR2: SEHNR and FQNEAQ (reference sequence). The CDR3 sequence is 16 residues long.

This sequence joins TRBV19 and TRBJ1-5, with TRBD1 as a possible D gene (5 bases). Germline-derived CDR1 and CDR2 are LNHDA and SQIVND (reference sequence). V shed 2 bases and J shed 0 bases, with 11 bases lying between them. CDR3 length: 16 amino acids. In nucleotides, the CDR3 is TGTGCCAGTAGTATATTAGGGGTTCATAGCAATCAGCCCCAGCATTTT. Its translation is CASSILGVHSNQPQHF.

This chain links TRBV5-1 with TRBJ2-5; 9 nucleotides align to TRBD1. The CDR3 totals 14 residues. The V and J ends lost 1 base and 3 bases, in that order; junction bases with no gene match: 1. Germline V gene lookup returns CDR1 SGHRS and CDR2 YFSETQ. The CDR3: CASSLRTGEETQYF. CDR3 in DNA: TGCGCCAGCAGCTTGCGGACAGGGGAAGAGACCCAGTACTTC. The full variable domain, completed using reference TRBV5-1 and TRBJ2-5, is KAGVTQTPRYLIKTRGQQVTLSCSPISGHRSVSWYQQTPGQGLQFLFEYFSETQRNKGNFPGRFSGRQFSNSRSEMNVSTLELGDSALYLCASSLRTGEETQYFGPGTRLLVL.

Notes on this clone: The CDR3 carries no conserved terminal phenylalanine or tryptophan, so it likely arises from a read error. The CDR3 here is CASSLRQAYNYGYTL. CDR3 DNA: TGTGCCAGCAGCCTTCGACAGGCCTATAACTATGGCTACACCCTC. The chain carries TRBV13 and TRBJ1-2; a weak D match, TRBD1 (6 bases). The germline V gene has CDR1 PRHDT and CDR2 FYEKMQ (reference sequence). The CDR3 totals 15 residues. Between the trimmed V and J ends, which lost 5 bases and 1 base, there was a span of 14 bases.

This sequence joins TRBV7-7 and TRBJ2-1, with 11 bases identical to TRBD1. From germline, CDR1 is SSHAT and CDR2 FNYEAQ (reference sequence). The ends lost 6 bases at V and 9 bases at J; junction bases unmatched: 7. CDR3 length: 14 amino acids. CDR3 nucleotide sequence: TGTGCCAGCAGGCCAGGACAGGGGGCAGGTGAGCAGTTCTTC. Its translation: CASRPGQGAGEQFF.

Here the CDR3 reads CASSPRTGPYEQYF. Written as DNA, the CDR3 is TGTGCCAGCAGCCCGCGAACAGGACCCTACGAGCAGTACTTC. The chain joins TRBV7-6 to TRBJ2-7, with D perhaps matching TRBD1 (5 bases). The CDR3 runs 14 residues. From germline, CDR1 is SGHVS and CDR2 FNYEAQ. V lost 5 bases to trimming and J lost 2 bases, with 13 bases between them.

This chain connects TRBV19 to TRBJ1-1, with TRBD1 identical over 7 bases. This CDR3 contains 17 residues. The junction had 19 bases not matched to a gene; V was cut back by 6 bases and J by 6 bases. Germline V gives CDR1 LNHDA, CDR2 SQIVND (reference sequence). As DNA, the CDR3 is TGTGCCAGTAGCCATATGACAGGGTCAAACTTTATCCCTGAAGCTTTCTTT. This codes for CASSHMTGSNFIPEAFF.

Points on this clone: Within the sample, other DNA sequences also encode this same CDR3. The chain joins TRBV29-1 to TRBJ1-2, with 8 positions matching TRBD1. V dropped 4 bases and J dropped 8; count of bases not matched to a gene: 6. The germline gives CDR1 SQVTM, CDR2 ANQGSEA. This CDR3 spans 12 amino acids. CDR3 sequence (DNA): TGCAGCGTTGGTGGACAGGGTCAAGGCTACACCTTC. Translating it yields CSVGGQGQGYTF.